This TCR beta chain came from a study of T cells in Graves' hyperthyroidism and ophthalmopathy. This clonotype was observed at least ten times. No antigen is known for it. Amplified TCR beta CDR3 regions derived from RNA transcripts. During a first-round RT-PCR of the TCR CDR3, the HTBI primer set was used. In TCRdb, the multiplex PCR reads were re-called with MiXCR into one record per CDR3 protein. Altogether some 620,000 distinct CDR3 sequences are present, 16% being singletons, with the ten largest covering approximately 3.8%. The study, taken as a whole, reports: Within blood appeared most thyroid clonotypes that had expanded above 0.001.

The germline V gene encodes CDR1 SEHNR and CDR2 FQNEAQ (reference sequence). This CDR3 contains 17 residues. J lost 3 bases, V lost 6 bases, and 8 bases had no gene match. Fresh 10 ml peripheral blood yielded PBMCs. This TCR was recovered from a woman in her twenties or thirties with Graves' hyperthyroidism. The sequenced material came from blood. The V gene is TRBV7-9, the J gene TRBJ2-3; 14 bases map to TRBD2. The CDR3 is CASSPGTSGSRTDTQYF. The CDR3 DNA follows: TGTGCCAGCAGTCCCGGGACTAGCGGGAGTCGGACAGATACGCAGTATTTT.